This paragraph reports one T cell receptor (beta chain). Its specificity is not known. The data are from a study of long-term antiretroviral therapy in people with HIV. Before they underwent DNA extraction, samples held roughly 0.95-10 million cryopreserved PBMC. At survey level, the immunoSEQ assay was run in its v3.0 version. The data were produced by immunoSEQ multiplex PCR, yet TCRdb's version contains in-frame clones alone and is incomplete. The repertoire includes 23,000 or so clones, over 70% of them detected once, and roughly 11% sits in the top ten. Study findings and constraints: Despite increasing after ART, diversity remained lower than that of transplant donor controls.

Germline V gene sequence: CDR1 KGHSH, CDR2 LQKENI. V was cut by 0 bases and J by 0 bases, with 9 bases left in between. This CDR3 spans 17 amino acids. Here the sequenced sample was unsorted PBMCs, taken 2.1 years after starting antiretroviral therapy. This TCR came from a man aged 25 to 40 with HIV. The rearrangement links TRBV18 to TRBJ2-6; no definite D call. CDR3: CASSPPGTNSGANVLTF. The CDR3 DNA reads as TGTGCCAGCTCACCACCCGGTACCAACTCTGGGGCCAACGTCCTGACTTTC.